This TCR beta chain was profiled in a study of blood T cells in healthy people across ages. General study findings and limits: Those diversity estimates obtained from one million T cells were thought to be underestimates.

Points on this clonotype: What it binds is unknown.

A J-beta primer mix and a sample-barcoded 5' primer were used in a second PCR of about 7 to 12 cycles. From each sample, at least 3 million paired-end reads containing CDR3 were obtained. TCRdb re-derived calls from the 5' RACE reads in MiXCR, one entry per CDR3 protein. The sample holds 800,000 to 950,000 distinct CDR3 sequences; roughly 29% are singletons and the top ten take 10%. The V and J ends lost 3 bases and 0 bases respectively, with 17 bases between them. The V gene's germline CDR1 is SGHTA and CDR2 FQGNSA. The CDR3 runs 17 residues. In addition, the sample was reused for a study of T cells of mothers and their children. That source reports: There were over 8 million TCR beta CDR3 reads from each mother and around 2.7 million from each child.

Sequenced sample: blood. The TCR sequence derives from a woman in her 40s in good health. The chain couples TRBV7-2 to TRBJ1-1; D might be TRBD1 (6 bases). The CDR3 spells CASSFGGARGVNTEAFF. The CDR3 DNA reads as TGTGCCAGCAGCTTCGGGGGGGCTAGAGGGGTGAACACTGAAGCTTTCTTT.